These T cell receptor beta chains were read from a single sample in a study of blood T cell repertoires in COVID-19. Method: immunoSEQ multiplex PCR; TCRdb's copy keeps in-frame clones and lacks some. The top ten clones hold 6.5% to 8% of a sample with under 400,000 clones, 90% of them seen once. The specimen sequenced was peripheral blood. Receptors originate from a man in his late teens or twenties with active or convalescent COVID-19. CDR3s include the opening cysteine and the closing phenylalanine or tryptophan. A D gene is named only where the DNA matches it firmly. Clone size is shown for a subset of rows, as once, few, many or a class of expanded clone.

CDR3 protein: CASSSRLVRSYNEQFF; CDR3 DNA: TGTGCCAGCAGCTCCCGACTAGTTCGGTCCTACAATGAGCAGTTCTTC; J gene: TRBJ2-1; V gene: TRBV28; D gene: .; clone size: .
CDR3 protein: CAHQPASAGDYEQYF; CDR3 DNA: TGTGCCCATCAGCCGGCTAGCGCGGGGGACTACGAGCAGTACTTC; J gene: TRBJ2-7; V gene: TRBV28; D gene: TRBD2; clone size: .
CDR3 protein: CASSSDKASSPLHF; CDR3 DNA: TGTGCCAGCAGTTCCGACAAGGCAAGTTCACCCCTCCACTTT; J gene: TRBJ1-6; V gene: TRBV6-5; D gene: .; clone size: once
CDR3 protein: CASSLSLAGVDTQYF; CDR3 DNA: TGTGCCAGCAGCTTAAGTCTAGCGGGAGTGGATACGCAGTATTTT; J gene: TRBJ2-3; V gene: TRBV7-3; D gene: TRBD2; clone size: once
CDR3 protein: CASSLAGGTANEKLFF; CDR3 DNA: TGTGCCAGCAGCTTAGCGGGGGGGACCGCGAATGAAAAACTGTTTTTT; J gene: TRBJ1-4; V gene: TRBV7-9; D gene: .; clone size: .
CDR3 protein: CASSGVWREGRNEQFF; CDR3 DNA: TGTGCCAGCAGTGGAGTTTGGCGGGAGGGCCGAAATGAGCAGTTCTTC; J gene: TRBJ2-1; V gene: TRBV6-4; D gene: TRBD2; clone size: .
CDR3 protein: CASSPDSPGIQPQHF; CDR3 DNA: TGTGCCAGCTCTCCCGATTCCCCGGGGATTCAGCCCCAGCATTTT; J gene: TRBJ1-5; V gene: TRBV18; D gene: .; clone size: .
CDR3 protein: CASSATGNYQPQHF; CDR3 DNA: TGTGCCAGCTCAGCGACAGGGAATTACCAGCCCCAGCATTTT; J gene: TRBJ1-5; V gene: TRBV18; D gene: TRBD1; clone size: .
CDR3 protein: CASSRLGGSYNSPLHF; CDR3 DNA: TGTGCCAGCAGTCGCCTGGGGGGCTCCTATAATTCACCCCTCCACTTT; J gene: TRBJ1-6; V gene: TRBV28; D gene: .; clone size: .
CDR3 protein: CASSSSGRYNEQFF; CDR3 DNA: TGTGCCAGCAGTTCGAGCGGCCGGTACAATGAGCAGTTCTTC; J gene: TRBJ2-1; V gene: TRBV28; D gene: .; clone size: .
CDR3 protein: CASSLTQGGGYTF; CDR3 DNA: TGTGCCAGCAGCTTAACACAGGGGGGTGGCTACACCTTC; J gene: TRBJ1-2; V gene: TRBV7-3; D gene: TRBD1; clone size: .
CDR3 protein: CASHPTGSSGNTIYF; CDR3 DNA: TGTGCCAGCCATCCGACAGGGAGCTCTGGAAACACCATATATTTT; J gene: TRBJ1-3; V gene: TRBV9; D gene: TRBD1; clone size: .
CDR3 protein: CASSVGQGASPLHF; CDR3 DNA: TGTGCCAGCAGCGTAGGTCAGGGTGCTTCACCCCTCCACTTT; J gene: TRBJ1-6; V gene: TRBV9; D gene: .; clone size: .
CDR3 protein: CASSSRDRGREAFF; CDR3 DNA: TGTGCCAGCAGCTCCCGGGACAGGGGCCGTGAAGCTTTCTTT; J gene: TRBJ1-1; V gene: TRBV11-2; D gene: TRBD1; clone size: .
CDR3 protein: CASSFGGRWSNQPQHF; CDR3 DNA: TGTGCCAGCAGTTTCGGGGGGAGATGGAGCAATCAGCCCCAGCATTTT; J gene: TRBJ1-5; V gene: TRBV28; D gene: .; clone size: .
CDR3 protein: CASSKGTGAEAFF; CDR3 DNA: TGTGCCAGCAGCAAGGGTACAGGTGCTGAAGCTTTCTTT; J gene: TRBJ1-1; V gene: TRBV21-1; D gene: .; clone size: .
CDR3 protein: CASSKYTGGDQPQHF; CDR3 DNA: TGTGCCAGCAGCAAATATACAGGGGGCGATCAGCCCCAGCATTTT; J gene: TRBJ1-5; V gene: TRBV21-1; D gene: .; clone size: .
CDR3 protein: CASSLARGRGGYTF; CDR3 DNA: TGCGCCAGCAGCTTGGCCAGGGGACGGGGTGGCTACACCTTC; J gene: TRBJ1-2; V gene: TRBV5-1; D gene: .; clone size: .
CDR3 protein: CASSSTSGYEQYF; CDR3 DNA: TGTGCCAGCAGCTCGACTAGCGGGTACGAGCAGTACTTC; J gene: TRBJ2-7; V gene: TRBV7-8; D gene: TRBD2; clone size: .
CDR3 protein: CASSQDGDIGEKLFF; CDR3 DNA: TGTGCCAGCAGCCAGGACGGGGACATTGGTGAAAAACTGTTTTTT; J gene: TRBJ1-4; V gene: TRBV7-9; D gene: .; clone size: .
CDR3 protein: CASSRGHYTDTQYF; CDR3 DNA: TGTGCCAGCAGCCGAGGACATTACACAGATACGCAGTATTTT; J gene: TRBJ2-3; V gene: TRBV6-2/TRBV6-3; D gene: .; clone size: .
CDR3 protein: CASSYSTRKYGYTF; CDR3 DNA: TGTGCCAGCAGTTACTCGACAAGGAAATATGGCTACACCTTC; J gene: TRBJ1-2; V gene: TRBV6-5; D gene: .; clone size: .
CDR3 protein: CASSVASGVSQETQYF; CDR3 DNA: TGTGCCAGCAGCGTAGCTAGCGGGGTCTCTCAAGAGACCCAGTACTTC; J gene: TRBJ2-5; V gene: TRBV9; D gene: TRBD2; clone size: .
CDR3 protein: CASSLDRGEQYF; CDR3 DNA: TGCGCCAGCAGCTTGGATAGGGGCGAGCAGTACTTC; J gene: TRBJ2-7; V gene: TRBV5-1; D gene: .; clone size: .
CDR3 protein: CASSLLAGEVGEQFF; CDR3 DNA: TGTGCCAGCAGTTTATTGGCGGGGGAGGTCGGTGAGCAGTTCTTC; J gene: TRBJ2-1; V gene: TRBV28; D gene: TRBD2; clone size: .
CDR3 protein: CASSFSGTGGYTEAFF; CDR3 DNA: TGTGCCAGCAGTTTCTCTGGGACAGGGGGCTACACTGAAGCTTTCTTT; J gene: TRBJ1-1; V gene: TRBV28; D gene: TRBD1; clone size: .
CDR3 protein: CAWSVSYYNQPQHF; CDR3 DNA: TGTGCCTGGAGTGTCTCCTATTACAATCAGCCCCAGCATTTT; J gene: TRBJ1-5; V gene: TRBV30; D gene: .; clone size: few
CDR3 protein: CASSFQGHLGKLFF; CDR3 DNA: TGTGCCAGCAGTTTTCAGGGGCATCTTGGGAAACTGTTTTTT; J gene: TRBJ1-4; V gene: TRBV6-5; D gene: .; clone size: .
CDR3 protein: CASSVSSGGLAETQYF; CDR3 DNA: TGTGCCAGCAGCGTAAGTTCGGGGGGCTTGGCAGAGACCCAGTACTTC; J gene: TRBJ2-5; V gene: TRBV9; D gene: .; clone size: once
CDR3 protein: CASNGGRGELFF; CDR3 DNA: TGTGCCAGTAACGGGGGAAGGGGGGAGCTGTTTTTT; J gene: TRBJ2-2; V gene: TRBV2; D gene: .; clone size: .
CDR3 protein: CASSQERQEAADEQFF; CDR3 DNA: TGCGCCAGCAGCCAAGAAAGGCAGGAGGCGGCCGATGAGCAGTTCTTC; J gene: TRBJ2-1; V gene: TRBV4-3; D gene: .; clone size: .
CDR3 protein: CSATRQGGLFF; CDR3 DNA: TGCAGTGCTACCCGACAGGGGGGGCTGTTTTTT; J gene: TRBJ1-4; V gene: TRBV20-1; D gene: TRBD1; clone size: few
CDR3 protein: CASSSGLAGANSYNEQFF; CDR3 DNA: TGTGCCAGCAGCTCCGGACTAGCGGGGGCTAACTCCTACAATGAGCAGTTCTTC; J gene: TRBJ2-1; V gene: TRBV7-2; D gene: TRBD2; clone size: .
CDR3 protein: CASSLGGPGNTIYF; CDR3 DNA: TGTGCTAGCAGCTTAGGGGGGCCTGGAAACACCATATATTTT; J gene: TRBJ1-3; V gene: TRBV7-7; D gene: .; clone size: .
CDR3 protein: CASSRTGNEAFF; CDR3 DNA: TGTGCCAGTAGTAGGACAGGTAATGAAGCTTTCTTT; J gene: TRBJ1-1; V gene: TRBV19; D gene: TRBD1; clone size: .
CDR3 protein: CASNEQRGTRRGSYGYTF; CDR3 DNA: TGTGCCAGCAACGAACAAAGAGGCACCCGCAGGGGTAGCTATGGCTACACCTTC; J gene: TRBJ1-2; V gene: TRBV6-4; D gene: .; clone size: .
CDR3 protein: CASSLARRPGGGYTF; CDR3 DNA: TGCGCCAGCAGCTTGGCCAGGCGGCCCGGGGGTGGCTACACCTTC; J gene: TRBJ1-2; V gene: TRBV5-1; D gene: .; clone size: .
CDR3 protein: CASSPRGQHLYEQYF; CDR3 DNA: TGTGCCAGCTCACCGCGGGGACAGCATCTCTACGAGCAGTACTTC; J gene: TRBJ2-7; V gene: TRBV18; D gene: .; clone size: .
CDR3 protein: CASSPSRDRGPRTEAFF; CDR3 DNA: TGTGCCAGTAGTCCGTCGCGGGACAGGGGCCCGCGGACTGAAGCTTTCTTT; J gene: TRBJ1-1; V gene: TRBV19; D gene: TRBD1; clone size: .
CDR3 protein: CASRYPSGDTQYF; CDR3 DNA: TGTGCCAGCAGGTATCCTAGCGGAGATACGCAGTATTTT; J gene: TRBJ2-3; V gene: TRBV7-2; D gene: TRBD2; clone size: once
CDR3 protein: CASSLTTGNKGRGYTF; CDR3 DNA: TGTGCCAGCAGTTTGACTACAGGGAATAAAGGGCGCGGCTACACCTTC; J gene: TRBJ1-2; V gene: TRBV28; D gene: .; clone size: .
CDR3 protein: CASSQGQGRTEAFF; CDR3 DNA: TGTGCCAGCAGCCAGGGACAGGGTAGAACTGAAGCTTTCTTT; J gene: TRBJ1-1; V gene: TRBV7-8; D gene: TRBD1; clone size: .
CDR3 protein: CASSRDRNTGELFF; CDR3 DNA: TGTGCCAGCAGCCGGGACAGGAACACCGGGGAGCTGTTTTTT; J gene: TRBJ2-2; V gene: TRBV6-6; D gene: TRBD1; clone size: .
CDR3 protein: CASSNSGRNEQFF; CDR3 DNA: TGTGCCAGTAGTAATAGCGGGAGGAATGAGCAGTTCTTC; J gene: TRBJ2-1; V gene: TRBV19; D gene: TRBD2; clone size: .
CDR3 protein: CASSHSGSLFNEQFF; CDR3 DNA: TGTGCCAGCAGCCATAGCGGGAGTCTTTTCAATGAGCAGTTCTTC; J gene: TRBJ2-1; V gene: TRBV28; D gene: TRBD2; clone size: .
CDR3 protein: CASSLTAGSETQYF; CDR3 DNA: TGTGCCAGCAGCTTAACTGCGGGATCGGAGACCCAGTACTTC; J gene: TRBJ2-5; V gene: TRBV7-3; D gene: .; clone size: .
CDR3 protein: CASSQVGRETQYF; CDR3 DNA: TGCGCCAGCAGTCAGGTGGGGAGGGAGACCCAGTACTTC; J gene: TRBJ2-5; V gene: TRBV10-2; D gene: .; clone size: once
CDR3 protein: CASSPSEETQYF; CDR3 DNA: TGTGCCAGCTCCCCTTCGGAAGAGACCCAGTACTTC; J gene: TRBJ2-5; V gene: TRBV18; D gene: .; clone size: .
CDR3 protein: CASSLGNSGRPRDEQYF; CDR3 DNA: TGCGCCAGCAGCTTAGGCAATAGCGGGAGGCCCCGTGACGAGCAGTACTTC; J gene: TRBJ2-7; V gene: TRBV5-1; D gene: TRBD2; clone size: .
CDR3 protein: CASALMGLGNQPQHF; CDR3 DNA: TGTGCCAGTGCCTTGATGGGTCTAGGCAATCAGCCCCAGCATTTT; J gene: TRBJ1-5; V gene: TRBV19; D gene: .; clone size: .
CDR3 protein: CASSEWRTGGNYGYTF; CDR3 DNA: TGTGCCAGCAGTGAATGGAGGACAGGGGGTAACTATGGCTACACCTTC; J gene: TRBJ1-2; V gene: TRBV25-1; D gene: TRBD1; clone size: .